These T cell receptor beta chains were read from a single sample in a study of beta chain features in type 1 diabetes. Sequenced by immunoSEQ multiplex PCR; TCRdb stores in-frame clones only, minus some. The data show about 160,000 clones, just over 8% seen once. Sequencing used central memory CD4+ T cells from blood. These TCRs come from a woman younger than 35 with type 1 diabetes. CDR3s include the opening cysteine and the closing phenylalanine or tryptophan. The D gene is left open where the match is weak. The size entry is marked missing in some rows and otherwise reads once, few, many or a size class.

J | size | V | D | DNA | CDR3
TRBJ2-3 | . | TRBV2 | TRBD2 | TGTGCCAGCAGTGTAGCGGGGGGGGCAGATACGCAGTATTTT | CASSVAGGADTQYF
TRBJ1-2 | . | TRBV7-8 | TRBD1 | TGTGCCAGCAGCTTCCCGGGACAGGGGGCCCTCTTC | CASSFPGQGALF
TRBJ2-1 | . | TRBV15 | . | TGTGCCACCAGTCTAGATGAGGGTGGTGAGCAGTTCTTC | CATSLDEGGEQFF
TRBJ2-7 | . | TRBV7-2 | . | TGTGCCAGCAGCTTAGGACATACCTACGAGCAGTACTTC | CASSLGHTYEQYF
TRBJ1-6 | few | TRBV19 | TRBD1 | TGTGCCAGTACTTCTACAGGGGGCCTGACACCCCTCCACTTT | CASTSTGGLTPLHF
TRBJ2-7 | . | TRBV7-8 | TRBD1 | TGTGCCAGCAGCCCCCAGGGACAGGCCTACGAGCAGTACTTC | CASSPQGQAYEQYF
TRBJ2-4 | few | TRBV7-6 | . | TGTGCCAGCAGTCCAGGGGAAGCGAACATTCAGTACTTC | CASSPGEANIQYF
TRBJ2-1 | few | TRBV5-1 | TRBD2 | TGCGCCAGCAGCTTGAGCGGGGGGGCAGGTGAGCAGTTCTTC | CASSLSGGAGEQFF
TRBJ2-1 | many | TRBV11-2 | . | TGTGCCAGCAGCTCCAGGGGTTTCCCTTACAATGAGCAGTTCTTC | CASSSRGFPYNEQFF
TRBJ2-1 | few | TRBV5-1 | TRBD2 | TGCGCCAGCACCGGGACTAGCGCGTACAATGAGCAGTTCTTC | CASTGTSAYNEQFF
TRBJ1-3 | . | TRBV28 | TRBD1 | TGTGCCAGCAGGACCGACAGGGGCGCGGGAAACACCATATATTTT | CASRTDRGAGNTIYF
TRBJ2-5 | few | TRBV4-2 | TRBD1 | TGTGCCAGCAGCCGTTCGGCCGGACAGGGGAAGGAGACCCAGTACTTC | CASSRSAGQGKETQYF
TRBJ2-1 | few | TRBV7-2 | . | TGTGCCAGCAGCCCGAGGAGCGGGTTCTACAATGAGCAGTTCTTC | CASSPRSGFYNEQFF
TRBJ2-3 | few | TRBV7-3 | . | TGTGCCAGCAGCTTAGCGGGTACCGGGGCAGATACGCAGTATTTT | CASSLAGTGADTQYF